This note documents a single TCR beta chain sequence. V shed 5 bases and J shed 6 bases, with 14 bases lying between them. This CDR3 region has 13 residues. Germline-derived CDR1 and CDR2 are SNHLY and FYNNEI. Libraries were prepared by immunoSEQ multiplex PCR; TCRdb keeps only in-frame clonotypes and omits some of them. The sample lists nearly 600,000 clones, 95% occurring once. Naivety among CD8 cells was defined by CD45RO negativity and positive CCR7 selection, thereby excluding terminally differentiated effector memory CD45RA+ cells. This sample is part of a study of shared clonotypes between healthy human individuals.

The material sequenced was naive CD8+ T cells sorted from blood. The origin of this receptor is a woman under 40 in good health. The genes are TRBV2 and TRBJ2-7, with D tentatively TRBD1 or TRBD2 (5 bases each). DNA for the CDR3: TGTGCCAGCAGTACGGGACCCACGGGCGAGCAGTACTTC. Translating gives CASSTGPTGEQYF.